Listed below are T cell receptor beta chains from one sample, sequenced in a study of beta chain features in type 1 diabetes. Profiled with immunoSEQ multiplex PCR; TCRdb holds only in-frame clones, not every one. The sample includes 970,000 or so clones, roughly 15% of them seen just once. The sequenced sample was naive CD4+ T cells from blood. The receptors derive from a woman aged 18-30 years in good health. The CDR3 runs from the conserved cysteine through the conserved F or W. The D gene is left open where the match is weak. Only part of the rows carry a size: once, few, many, or a class if the clone is expanded.

D gene	V gene	clone size	J gene	CDR3 protein	CDR3 DNA
NA	TRBV6-1	NA	TRBJ2-7	CASSLDVFREQYF	TGTGCCAGCAGTCTCGACGTATTCCGCGAGCAGTACTTC
NA	TRBV21-1	few	TRBJ2-7	CASSKAPGPTNEQYF	TGTGCCAGCAGCAAAGCTCCGGGACCAACGAACGAGCAGTACTTC
NA	TRBV5-4	NA	TRBJ1-3	CASSYQRQNTIYF	TGTGCCAGCAGCTACCAAAGACAGAACACCATATATTTT
NA	TRBV29-1	NA	TRBJ2-6	CSVVGRPSSGANVLTF	TGCAGCGTTGTAGGGCGGCCCAGCTCTGGGGCCAACGTCCTGACTTTC
TRBD1	TRBV28	NA	TRBJ2-2	CASSHNGQGSLELFF	TGTGCCAGCAGTCACAACGGACAGGGTAGCTTGGAGCTGTTTTTT
NA	TRBV2	NA	TRBJ2-5	CASSKEAETQYF	TGTGCCAGCAGTAAGGAGGCGGAGACCCAGTACTTC
TRBD1	TRBV18	few	TRBJ2-3	CASSPLGQGRSTDTQYF	TGTGCCAGCTCACCCCTCGGACAGGGGAGAAGCACAGATACGCAGTATTTT
NA	TRBV11-1	NA	TRBJ1-2	CASSATEGWFGYTF	TGTGCCAGCAGCGCGACGGAGGGGTGGTTTGGCTACACCTTC
TRBD1	TRBV28	few	TRBJ2-2	CASSLFGQGITGELFF	TGTGCCAGCAGTTTATTTGGACAGGGGATCACCGGGGAGCTGTTTTTT
NA	TRBV6-6	NA	TRBJ1-5	CASSPSRSGNQPQHF	TGTGCCAGCAGCCCATCCCGCTCGGGCAATCAGCCCCAGCATTTT
NA	TRBV13	NA	TRBJ1-2	CASSPLVRGAVGANYGYTF	TGTGCCAGCAGCCCCCTGGTGCGGGGTGCCGTAGGGGCGAACTATGGCTACACCTTC
NA	TRBV25-1	few	TRBJ2-2	CASTDERGPGELFF	TGTGCCAGCACCGATGAGAGGGGTCCCGGGGAGCTGTTTTTT
NA	TRBV21-1	few	TRBJ2-7	CASSTRQTFYEQYF	TGTGCCAGCAGCACCCGACAGACCTTCTACGAGCAGTACTTC
TRBD1	TRBV25-1	NA	TRBJ1-1	CASSASGTEKAFF	TGTGCCAGCAGTGCTTCCGGGACAGAAAAAGCTTTCTTT
TRBD1	TRBV5-4	NA	TRBJ2-3	CASSLRQGADTQYF	TGTGCCAGCAGCTTGAGACAGGGAGCAGATACGCAGTATTTT
NA	TRBV6-5	few	TRBJ2-1	CASSFSGPNNEQFF	TGTGCCAGCAGTTTTTCGGGGCCTAACAATGAGCAGTTCTTC
NA	TRBV19	few	TRBJ2-2	CASSTRILTGELFF	TGTGCCAGTAGTACCCGTATATTAACCGGGGAGCTGTTTTTT
TRBD2	TRBV9	NA	TRBJ2-3	CASSVGLAVGTDTQYF	TGTGCCAGCAGCGTAGGGCTAGCGGTCGGCACAGATACGCAGTATTTT
TRBD2	TRBV9	NA	TRBJ2-5	CANPGLVERETQYF	TGTGCCAACCCGGGACTAGTGGAGAGGGAGACCCAGTACTTC
TRBD2	TRBV10-3	NA	TRBJ2-1	CAIGSLAGINNEQFF	TGTGCCATCGGTTCGTTAGCGGGAATTAACAATGAGCAGTTCTTC
TRBD1	TRBV2	few	TRBJ1-5	CASSEGDRTYSNQPQHF	TGTGCCAGCAGTGAGGGGGACAGAACTTATAGCAATCAGCCCCAGCATTTT
NA	TRBV7-8	few	TRBJ2-5	CASSLFDQETQYF	TGTGCCAGCAGCTTATTTGACCAAGAGACCCAGTACTTC
TRBD2	TRBV28	NA	TRBJ2-1	CASSTGLAGYNEQFF	TGTGCCAGCAGTACCGGACTAGCGGGGTACAATGAGCAGTTCTTC
TRBD2	TRBV7-9	few	TRBJ2-1	CASSAPGLAGGEQFF	TGTGCCAGCAGCGCTCCGGGACTAGCGGGAGGGGAGCAGTTCTTC